This T cell receptor (beta chain) was identified in a study of blood T cell repertoires in COVID-19. TCRdb's table, derived via immunoSEQ multiplex PCR, lists solely in-frame clones and lacks some. The sample consists of fewer than 120,000 clones, roughly nine tenths of them appearing once. What was sequenced was peripheral blood. The clonotype comes from a human donor in a cohort sampled during active COVID-19.

CDR3 bases: TGTGCCAGCAGCGTAGTAGGCTGGGGGGGCGGCGGGGAGCTGTTTTTT. Its protein product is CASSVVGWGGGGELFF. This sequence joins TRBV9 and TRBJ2-2; a weak D match, TRBD2 (7 bases). Trimming pared 0 bases from V and 7 bases from J, leaving 16 bases between. This CDR3 spans 16 amino acids. CDR1 is SGDLS, CDR2 YYNGEE, per germline. The complete variable domain, with remaining parts taken from reference TRBV9 and TRBJ2-2, reads DSGVTQTPKHLITATGQRVTLRCSPRSGDLSVYWYQQSLDQGLQFLIQYYNGEERAKGNILERFSAQQFPDLHSELNLSSLELGDSALYFCASSVVGWGGGGELFFGEGSRLTVL.